This T cell receptor beta chain was sequenced in a study of blood T cell repertoires in COVID-19. Study overall: Acute-phase and convalescent COVID-19 samples originated in the United States, Italy and Spain.

The CDR3 spans 15 residues. V was trimmed by 6 bases and J by 1 base, leaving 15 bases between them. Germline V lookup: CDR1 MDHEN, CDR2 SYDVKM. Study members were between about 18 and 90 years old and lived in fewer than 30 US regions. Original processing methods: Amplification with reference gene primers provided the estimates of nucleated cell counts. Measured with immunoSEQ multiplex PCR; TCRdb has only the in-frame clones, and not every one. V and J calls and clone size come straight from that table; D and trimming were deduced from the DNA. Of almost 250,000 clones in the sample, around 89% were seen once.

The sequence was collected from a woman in her twenties or thirties who had recovered from COVID-19. The chain combines TRBV28 with TRBJ2-5, with TRBD1 as a possible D gene (6 bases). The sequenced sample consisted of PBMCs or T cells enriched from blood (not recorded which). For the CDR3, the DNA is TGTGCCAGCAGCCAAGTGGGCAGGGGCCAAGAGACCCAGTACTTC. This codes for CASSQVGRGQETQYF.